This TCR beta chain comes out of a study of cytomegalovirus exposure and HLA in healthy donors. Germline CDR1 reads ENHRY; CDR2 reads SYGVKD. The V end lost 2 bases, the J end lost 3 bases, and 13 bases lay between the germline ends. CDR3 length: 15 residues. Produced via immunoSEQ multiplex PCR; TCRdb's table is partial and in-frame only. The repertoire holds about 180,000 clones, with 85% to 90% as singletons. The J gene is TRBJ1-2, the V gene TRBV10-3, with TRBD1 as a possible D gene (5 bases). The receptor comes from a woman aged 25 to 39 in good health and CMV-seronegative. Sequencing was performed on PBMCs. Here the CDR3 reads CAISEVRAEYYGYTF. CDR3 nucleotide sequence: TGTGCCATCAGTGAGGTCAGGGCCGAATACTATGGCTACACCTTC.